One sample yielded the 30 T cell receptor beta chains listed below, sequenced in a study of blood T cell repertoires in COVID-19. The method was immunoSEQ multiplex PCR; TCRdb's version includes in-frame clones alone and lacks a portion of them. The sample lists about 140,000 clones, roughly four fifths seen once, with 3% to 4.5% in the top ten. The specimen was peripheral blood. The receptors originated from a woman aged 60-75 years with acute or convalescent COVID-19.

V gene TRBV28 combines with J gene TRBJ2-1, with 9 bases identical to TRBD1. CDR1 is MDHEN and CDR2 is SYDVKM in the germline V gene. The CDR3 sequence is 19 residues long. Losses at the gene ends were 4 bases for V and 7 bases for J; bases not matched to a gene: 20. The CDR3 DNA reads TGTGCCAGCAGTTCCACCGTGGGGGGATGGGGACAGGGTTTGAATGAGCAGTTCTTC. Translation: CASSSTVGGWGQGLNEQFF.

The chain carries TRBV7-8 and TRBJ2-1, with TRBD2 matching over 8 bases. The V gene's germline CDR1 is SGHVS and CDR2 FQNEAQ. V shed 5 bases and J 9 bases; nucleotides not matched to a gene: 3. This CDR3 is built from 12 residues. CDR3 nucleotide sequence: TGTGCCAGCAGCAACCGGGGGGGTGAGCAGTTCTTC. Residues: CASSNRGGEQFF. The full variable domain, completed using reference TRBV7-8 and TRBJ2-1, is GAGVSQSPRYKVAKRGQDVALRCDPISGHVSLFWYQQALGQGPEFLTYFQNEAQLDKSGLPSDRFFAERPEGSVSTLKIQRTQQEDSAVYLCASSNRGGEQFFGPGTRLTVL.

A word on this clone: Other DNA sequences in the sample encode the same CDR3. The genes are TRBV9 and TRBJ2-7; D is possibly TRBD1 (6 bases). Germline V gene data show CDR1 as SGDLS and CDR2 as YYNGEE. This CDR3 is 15 amino acids long. Trimming cost V 1 base and J 6 bases, with 17 bases left between them. CDR3 DNA sequence: TGTGCCAGCAGCGTAAATCAACAGGGTGGGGGCGAGCAGTACTTC. It codes for CASSVNQQGGGEQYF.

In this sample, this clone turned up once. V and J are TRBV5-4 and TRBJ1-2, with 7 bases fitting TRBD1. Losses at the gene ends were 4 bases for V and 0 bases for J; bases not matched to a gene: 3. The CDR3 is made up of 14 amino acids. CDR1 and CDR2 from the germline V gene are SGHNT and YYREEE (reference sequence). This CDR3 reads CASSLDRTNYGYTF. CDR3 sequence (DNA): TGTGCCAGCAGCCTGGACAGGACTAACTATGGCTACACCTTC. The variable domain in full, completed from reference TRBV5-4 and TRBJ1-2, reads ETGVTQSPTHLIKTRGQQVTLRCSSQSGHNTVSWYQQALGQGPQFIFQYYREEENGRGNFPPRFSGLQFPNYSSELNVNALELDDSALYLCASSLDRTNYGYTFGSGTRLTVV.

The V call is TRBV24-1, the J call TRBJ1-4; perhaps TRBD1 as D (5 bases). Trimming cost V 5 bases and J 7 bases, with 25 bases left between them. CDR3 length: 18 residues. Looked up from germline, CDR1 is KGHDR and CDR2 is SFDVKD. CDR3 sequence reads: CATSGTQVDWGGSEKLFF. In DNA form, the CDR3 reads TGTGCCACCAGTGGCACCCAGGTTGACTGGGGGGGAAGTGAAAAACTGTTTTTT.

The rearrangement links TRBV7-9 to TRBJ2-5, with unresolved D. This CDR3 has 14 amino acids. The V end was cut by 2 bases, the J end by 1 base, with 8 bases between. Germline V lookup: CDR1 SEHNR, CDR2 FQNEAQ (reference sequence). The DNA for the CDR3 is TGTGCCAGCAGCTTAAATACAGTCCAAGAGACCCAGTACTTC. Amino acid sequence: CASSLNTVQETQYF.

V and J are TRBV15 and TRBJ2-1; D uncertain. Germline V lookup: CDR1 LNHNV, CDR2 YYDKDF (reference sequence). The CDR3 contains 13 residues. Trimming cost V 5 bases and J 0 bases, with 5 bases left between them. CDR3 in DNA: TGTGCCACCAGCTTGAGCTCCTACAATGAGCAGTTCTTC. This translates into CATSLSSYNEQFF.

This clone was seen a single time. V and J are TRBV9 and TRBJ2-2; TRBD2 aligns across 7 bases. CDR3 size: 14 residues. Germline-derived CDR1 and CDR2 are SGDLS and YYNGEE. V lost 0 bases to trimming and J lost 6 bases; unmatched junction nucleotides: 2. In nucleotides, the CDR3 is TGTGCCAGCAGCGTAGGGGAGGGGTCCGGGGAGCTGTTTTTT. Residues: CASSVGEGSGELFF.

The chain combines TRBV30 with TRBJ2-7, with 10 bases matching TRBD2. There are 15 residues in the CDR3. Trimming removed 0 bases from V and 6 bases from J; junction bases left unmatched: 8. Germline-derived CDR1 and CDR2 are GTSNPN and SVGIG (reference sequence). CDR3 DNA sequence: TGTGCCTGGAGTGTACTGTGGCTAGCGGGAGCCGAGCAGTACTTC. Amino acid sequence: CAWSVLWLAGAEQYF. Filled out from reference TRBV30 and TRBJ2-7, the complete variable domain reads SQTIHQWPATLVQPVGSPLSLECTVEGTSNPNLYWYRQAAGRGLQLLFYSVGIGQISSEVPQNLSASRPQDRQFILSSKKLLLSDSGFYLCAWSVLWLAGAEQYFGPGTRLTVT.

V gene TRBV3-1 (or the pseudogene TRBV3-2) combines with J gene TRBJ1-1; D is unclear. The CDR3 contains 14 residues. Trimming shortened V by 7 bases and J by 4 bases, and 16 bases separated the two germline ends. Germline V gives CDR1 LGHDT, CDR2 YNNKEL (reference sequence). CDR3 DNA sequence: TGTGCCAGCACCCTACACTCCCGGGGCACTGAAGCTTTCTTT. This translates into CASTLHSRGTEAFF.

The CDR3: CASSRGTMNTEAFF. The DNA of the CDR3 is TGTGCCAGCAGTCGCGGGACAATGAACACTGAAGCTTTCTTT. This chain uses TRBV6-6 with TRBJ1-1; D is perhaps TRBD1 (6 bases). Trimming cost V 5 bases and J 0 bases, with 10 bases left between them. This CDR3 has 14 residues. Germline V CDR1 and CDR2: MNHNY, SVGAGI (reference sequence).

The chain recombines TRBV7-9 with TRBJ2-1; 7 bases are a match to TRBD1. CDR3 length: 15 amino acids. Germline V lookup: CDR1 SEHNR, CDR2 FQNEAQ (reference sequence). After removal of 4 bases from V and 8 bases from J, the junction contained 11 bases not matched to a gene. As DNA, the CDR3 is TGTGCCAGCAGCTCCTACTCCGACAGGGTCGATGAGCAGTTCTTC. This sequence encodes CASSSYSDRVDEQFF.

CDR3 sequence: CASKHPHNYGYTF. The CDR3 DNA follows: TGTGCCAGCAAGCACCCCCACAACTATGGCTACACCTTC. The rearrangement joins TRBV6-5 to TRBJ1-2; D gene ambiguous. This CDR3 spans 13 amino acids. Germline V lookup: CDR1 MNHEY, CDR2 SVGAGI. Trimming removed 7 bases at V and 2 bases at J, with 11 bases between.

The chain recombines TRBV4-2 with TRBJ1-1; D is ambiguous. The germline gives CDR1 LGHNA, CDR2 YNFKEQ. CDR3 length: 11 residues. V lost 4 bases to trimming and J lost 5 bases, with 5 bases between them. CDR3 region: CASSRETEAFF. CDR3 in DNA: TGTGCCAGCAGCCGGGAGACTGAAGCTTTCTTT.

This clone was detected a few times. The rearrangement joins TRBV10-1 to TRBJ2-1, with 15 bases fitting TRBD2. The CDR3 runs 16 residues. Germline trimming cut 6 bases from V and 4 bases from J; bases unmatched to any gene: 4. Germline CDR1 is WNHNN and CDR2 is SYGVQD (reference sequence). CDR3 residues: CASSQGLAGGYNEQFF. CDR3 coding DNA: TGCGCCAGCAGCCAGGGACTAGCGGGAGGTTACAATGAGCAGTTCTTC.

The chain links TRBV27 to TRBJ2-1; the D is unclear. CDR1 is MNHEY and CDR2 is SMNVEV in the germline V gene (reference sequence). The V and J ends lost 2 bases and 9 bases respectively, with 5 bases between them. The CDR3 has 11 residues. The CDR3 coding sequence is TGTGCCAGCAGTTTAGTATTTGAGCAGTTCTTC. Translating gives CASSLVFEQFF.

This clone was counted between two and nine times. The chain joins TRBV11-3 to TRBJ1-2, with 8 bases lining up with TRBD1. CDR1 SGHNT and CDR2 YENEEA come from the germline V gene. V gave up 5 bases and J gave up 8 bases; unmatched junction bases: 16. This CDR3 contains 16 residues. The CDR3 is CASSAGTGEVLLGYTF. The CDR3 region has the DNA TGTGCCAGCAGCGCCGGGACAGGAGAAGTCCTCCTCGGCTACACCTTC.

This chain uses TRBV7-2 with TRBJ1-2, with D possibly being TRBD1 (5 bases). The V end lost 5 bases, the J end lost 4 bases, and 20 bases lay between the germline ends. CDR1 is SGHTA and CDR2 is FQGNSA in the germline V gene. The CDR3 runs to 16 residues. The CDR3 sequence: CASSPLDRTRGYGYTF. Here the CDR3 DNA reads TGTGCCAGCAGCCCTTTGGATAGAACAAGGGGCTATGGCTACACCTTC.

The rearrangement joins TRBV3-1 (or the pseudogene TRBV3-2) to TRBJ2-2, with 7 bases identical to TRBD2. This CDR3 has 18 residues. Germline loops: CDR1 LGHDT, CDR2 YNNKEL (reference sequence). Trimming cost V 4 bases and J 0 bases; bases outside gene matches: 11. This CDR3 is CASSPSAGVRANTGELFF. The DNA for the CDR3 is TGTGCCAGCAGCCCCTCTGCGGGAGTTCGAGCGAACACCGGGGAGCTGTTTTTT.

V usage is TRBV30 and J usage is TRBJ2-7, with D maybe TRBD2 (7 bases). Trimming took 0 bases from V and 4 from J, leaving 10 bases between them. Per the germline V gene, CDR1 is GTSNPN and CDR2 is SVGIG (reference sequence). CDR3 size: 13 residues. Written as DNA, the CDR3 is TGTGCCTGGAGTGTGGAGGGGGGGTACGAGCAGTACTTC. It translates to CAWSVEGGYEQYF.

The chain is built from TRBV28 and TRBJ2-2; 10 bases are a match to TRBD1. This CDR3 is 19 amino acids long. The trim removed 2 bases at V and 7 bases at J, leaving 16 bases unmatched. The germline V gene has CDR1 MDHEN and CDR2 SYDVKM. The CDR3 loop reads CASSLAATGGLTTIGELFF. The CDR3 DNA is TGTGCCAGCAGTTTAGCCGCGACAGGGGGCCTTACAACGATCGGGGAGCTGTTTTTT.

The chain uses TRBV20-1 and TRBJ1-2; 7 nucleotides line up with TRBD1. CDR1 is DFQATT and CDR2 is SNEGSKA in the germline V gene (reference sequence). The CDR3 is 11 residues long. The ends lost 4 bases at V and 9 bases at J; junction bases unmatched: 5. The CDR3 is CSAKTGRCYTF. The CDR3 bases are TGCAGTGCTAAGACAGGGAGGTGCTACACCTTC.

This chain joins TRBV11-2 and TRBJ2-1; TRBD1 is a possible D gene (5 bases). Looked up from germline, CDR1 is SGHAT and CDR2 is FQNNGV. Trimming left V 1 base short and J 5 bases short, with 18 bases between. There are 17 residues in the CDR3. The CDR3 here is CASSLVMPDSGNNEQFF. DNA for the CDR3: TGTGCCAGCAGCTTAGTTATGCCAGACTCAGGGAACAATGAGCAGTTCTTC.

The chain employs TRBV7-9 and TRBJ2-6; TRBD2 agrees at 7 bases. CDR3 length: 17 amino acids. The J segment lost 0 bases and the V segment lost 3 bases, leaving 5 bases of the junction unmatched. Germline V gene data show CDR1 as SEHNR and CDR2 as FQNEAQ (reference sequence). The CDR3 region has the DNA TGTGCCAGCAGCTTGTTAGCGGGCCCCTCTGGGGCCAACGTCCTGACTTTC. This gives the protein CASSLLAGPSGANVLTF.

This chain uses TRBV14 with TRBJ2-1; a weak D match, TRBD2 (5 bases). This CDR3 comprises 15 residues. Trimming pared 3 bases from V and 5 bases from J, leaving 14 bases between. Germline CDR1 is SGHDN and CDR2 is FVKESK. The CDR3 sequence is CASSQWGVYHNEQFF. The CDR3 DNA sequence: TGTGCCAGCAGCCAGTGGGGAGTGTACCACAATGAGCAGTTCTTC.

V usage is TRBV20-1 and J usage is TRBJ1-5, with D perhaps matching TRBD1 (6 bases). V lost 3 bases and J 10 bases, leaving 19 bases between the germline ends. This CDR3 is built from 14 residues. Germline V CDR1 and CDR2: DFQATT, SNEGSKA (reference sequence). The CDR3 sequence: CSASGGQSVLPQHF. For the CDR3, the DNA is TGCAGTGCTAGTGGCGGACAGTCTGTTTTACCCCAGCATTTT.

The chain employs TRBV6-5 and TRBJ1-2; D uncertain. Germline V gene sequence: CDR1 MNHEY, CDR2 SVGAGI. V was cut by 2 bases and J by 3 bases, with 10 bases left in between. The CDR3 loop spans 14 amino acids. CDR3 sequence (DNA): TGTGCCAGCAGTTACCTAGGGAGTGACTATGGCTACACCTTC. Its protein is CASSYLGSDYGYTF.

The DNA for the CDR3 is TGTGCCAGCAGGGGACTAGCGGGAGAGGCCGAGCAGTACTTC. Its translation: CASRGLAGEAEQYF. The rearrangement links TRBV11-3 to TRBJ2-7; 14 bases are shared with TRBD2. There are 14 residues in the CDR3. CDR1 and CDR2 (germline): SGHNT, YENEEA. V lost 6 bases to trimming and J lost 6 bases; unmatched junction nucleotides: 4.

This chain uses TRBV6-1 with TRBJ1-2, with D possibly being TRBD1 (5 bases). Per the germline V gene, CDR1 is MNHNS and CDR2 is SASEGT. The CDR3 totals 15 residues. Trimming shortened V by 0 bases and J by 4 bases, and 12 bases separated the two germline ends. The DNA of the CDR3 is TGTGCCAGCAGTGAAGCAGGGCAGGGTTTCTATGGCTACACCTTC. Its protein product is CASSEAGQGFYGYTF.

The rearrangement links TRBV19 to TRBJ2-1, with D possibly TRBD2 on 7 matching bases. This CDR3 is built from 15 residues. V lost 6 bases, J lost 4 bases, and 16 bases lay in between. CDR1 LNHDA and CDR2 SQIVND come from the germline V gene (reference sequence). DNA for the CDR3: TGTGCCAGTAGCCCTTTGAGGGGGGGATACAATGAGCAGTTCTTC. Its protein is CASSPLRGGYNEQFF.